Sequencing of this T cell receptor (beta chain) was carried out in a study of shared clonotypes between healthy human individuals. About the research overall: Researchers assigned three CD4 naive, three CD4 memory, two CD8 naive and one CD8 memory plate to each donor.

Germline V gives CDR1 SGHDT, CDR2 YYEEEE. Germline trimming cut 5 bases from V and 3 bases from J; bases unmatched to any gene: 5. The CDR3 is 15 amino acids. Notes on the study in general: Clonotypes which were not shared had lower generation probabilities than clonotypes that all four donors shared. Naive subsets typically showed greater estimated richness than memory subsets.

Original handling: ImmunoSEQ junction-only sequences lacked quality scores, so their filtering differed. Sequencing used immunoSEQ multiplex PCR; TCRdb keeps in-frame clones, though not all of them. V and J calls and clone size are copied from that table; D and trimming were computed from the DNA. The sample yields about 1 million clones, approximately 68% seen once. Remarks on this clone: Its antigen is not known.

This sequence was found in a young man in good health. The rearrangement links TRBV5-6 to TRBJ2-1, with 10 nucleotides matching TRBD2. The sequenced sample was memory CD4+ T cells sorted from blood. Subset: CD45RA-negative fraction. CDR3 protein: CASRPTSGYYNEQFF. The DNA of the CDR3 is TGTGCCAGCAGACCGACTAGCGGGTACTACAATGAGCAGTTCTTC.